The T cell receptor beta chain under discussion was sequenced for a study of blood T cell repertoires in COVID-19. Original processing methods: Scientists estimated how many nucleated cells there were by amplifying reference gene primers. The data were produced by immunoSEQ multiplex PCR, yet TCRdb's version contains in-frame clones alone and is incomplete. Clone size and V and J calls were adopted from that table, with D and trimming inferred from the DNA. Of about 36,000 clones in the sample, about 83% were seen once. CDR3 length: 14 amino acids. The germline CDR1 and CDR2 sequences are KGHSH and LQKENI. After removal of 3 bases from V and 5 bases from J, the junction contained 4 bases not matched to a gene.

The TCR was taken from a man in his sixties with active COVID-19. Sample: peripheral blood. This chain connects TRBV18 to TRBJ2-1; 7 positions match TRBD1. The CDR3 nucleotides are TGTGCCAGCTCACCCCGGGACAGAAACAATGAGCAGTTCTTC. As protein: CASSPRDRNNEQFF.